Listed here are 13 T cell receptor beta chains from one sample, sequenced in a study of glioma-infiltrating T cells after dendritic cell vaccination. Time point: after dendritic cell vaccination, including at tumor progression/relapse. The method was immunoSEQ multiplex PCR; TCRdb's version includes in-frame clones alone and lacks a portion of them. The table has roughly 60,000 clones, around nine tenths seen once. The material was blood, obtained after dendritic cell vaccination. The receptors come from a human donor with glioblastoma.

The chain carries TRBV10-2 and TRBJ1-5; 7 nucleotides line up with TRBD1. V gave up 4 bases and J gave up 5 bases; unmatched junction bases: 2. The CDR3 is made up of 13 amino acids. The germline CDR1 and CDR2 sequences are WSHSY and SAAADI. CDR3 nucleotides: TGCGCCAGCAGTGTAACAGGGGATCAGCCCCAGCATTTT. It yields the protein CASSVTGDQPQHF.

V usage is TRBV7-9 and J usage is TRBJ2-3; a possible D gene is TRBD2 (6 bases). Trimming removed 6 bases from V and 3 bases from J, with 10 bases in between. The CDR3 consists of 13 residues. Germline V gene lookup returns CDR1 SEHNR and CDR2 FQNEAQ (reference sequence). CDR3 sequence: CASRPLATDTQYF. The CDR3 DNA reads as TGTGCCAGCAGGCCTCTAGCGACAGATACGCAGTATTTT.

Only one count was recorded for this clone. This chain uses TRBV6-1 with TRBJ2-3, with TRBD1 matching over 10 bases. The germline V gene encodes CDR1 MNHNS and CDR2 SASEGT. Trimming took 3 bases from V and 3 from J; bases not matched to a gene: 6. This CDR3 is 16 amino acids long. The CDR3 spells CASSDIRGQGTDTQYF. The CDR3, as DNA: TGTGCCAGCAGTGACATACGGGGACAGGGGACAGATACGCAGTATTTT.

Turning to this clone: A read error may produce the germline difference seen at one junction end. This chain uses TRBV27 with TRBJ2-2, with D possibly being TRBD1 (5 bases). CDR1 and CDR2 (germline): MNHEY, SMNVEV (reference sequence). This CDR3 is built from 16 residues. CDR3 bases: TGTGCCAGCAGCTTATCGGCCCAGGGTGGGACCGGGGAGCTGTTTTTT. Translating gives CASSLSAQGGTGELFF.

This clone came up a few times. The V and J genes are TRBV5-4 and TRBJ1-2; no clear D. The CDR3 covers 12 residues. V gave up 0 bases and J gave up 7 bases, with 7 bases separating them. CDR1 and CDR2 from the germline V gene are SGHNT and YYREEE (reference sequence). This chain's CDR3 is CASSLDGLGYTF. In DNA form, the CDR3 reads TGTGCCAGCAGCTTGGACGGTCTTGGCTACACCTTC.

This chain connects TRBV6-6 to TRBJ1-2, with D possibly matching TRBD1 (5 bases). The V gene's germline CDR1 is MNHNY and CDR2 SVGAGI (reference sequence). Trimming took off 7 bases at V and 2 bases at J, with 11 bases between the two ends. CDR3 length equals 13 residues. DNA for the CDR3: TGTGCCAGCACCAAGGCAGGGAACTATGGCTACACCTTC. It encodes CASTKAGNYGYTF.

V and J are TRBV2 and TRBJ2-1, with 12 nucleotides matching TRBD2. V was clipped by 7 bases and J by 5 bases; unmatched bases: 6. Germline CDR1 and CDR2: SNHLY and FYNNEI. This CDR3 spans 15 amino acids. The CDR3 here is CASTPGLAGDNEQFF. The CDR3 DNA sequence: TGTGCCAGCACTCCGGGACTAGCGGGCGACAATGAGCAGTTCTTC.

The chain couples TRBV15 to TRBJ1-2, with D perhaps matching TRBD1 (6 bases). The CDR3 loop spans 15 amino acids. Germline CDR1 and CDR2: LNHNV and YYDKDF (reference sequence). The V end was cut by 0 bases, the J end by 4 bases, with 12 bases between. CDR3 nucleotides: TGTGCCACCAGCAGAGATCTAGGGACATCCTATGGCTACACCTTC. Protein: CATSRDLGTSYGYTF.

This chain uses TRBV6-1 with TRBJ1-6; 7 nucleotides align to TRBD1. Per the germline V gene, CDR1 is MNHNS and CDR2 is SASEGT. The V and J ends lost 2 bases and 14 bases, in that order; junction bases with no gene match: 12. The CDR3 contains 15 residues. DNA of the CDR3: TGTGCCAGCAGTGAAAGGGACAGACCAAGAATGGCCCTCCACTTT. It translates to CASSERDRPRMALHF.

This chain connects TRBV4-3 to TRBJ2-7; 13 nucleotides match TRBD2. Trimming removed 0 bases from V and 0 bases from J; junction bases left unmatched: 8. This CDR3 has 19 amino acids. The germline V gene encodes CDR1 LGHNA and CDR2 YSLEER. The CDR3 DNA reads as TGCGCCAGCAGCCAAGAAGTAGTGGGACTAGCGGGGAGCTCCTACGAGCAGTACTTC. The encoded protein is CASSQEVVGLAGSSYEQYF.

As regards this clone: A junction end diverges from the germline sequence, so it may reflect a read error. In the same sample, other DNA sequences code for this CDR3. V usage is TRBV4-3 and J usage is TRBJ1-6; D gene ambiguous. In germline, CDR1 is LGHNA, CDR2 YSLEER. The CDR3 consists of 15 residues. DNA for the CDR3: TGCGCCAGCAGCCAAGACTCAGGTTATAATTCCCCCCTCCACTTT. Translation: CASSQDSGYNSPLHF.

The CDR3 nucleotides are TGTGCCAGCTCACCTTTACAGGGAATCTATGGCTACACCTTC. Translating it yields CASSPLQGIYGYTF. The J gene is TRBJ1-2, the V gene TRBV18; the D gene is possibly TRBD1 (6 bases). Germline CDR1 KGHSH, CDR2 LQKENI. The CDR3 covers 14 residues. Trimming pared 3 bases from V and 4 bases from J, leaving 12 bases between.

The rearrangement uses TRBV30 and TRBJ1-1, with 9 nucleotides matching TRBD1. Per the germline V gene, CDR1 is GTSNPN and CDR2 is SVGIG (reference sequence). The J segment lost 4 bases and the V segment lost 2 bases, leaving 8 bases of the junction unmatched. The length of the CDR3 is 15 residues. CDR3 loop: CAWSSGTGSATEAFF. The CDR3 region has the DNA TGTGCCTGGAGTTCCGGGACAGGGTCGGCCACTGAAGCTTTCTTT. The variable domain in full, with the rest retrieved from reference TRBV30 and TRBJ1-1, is SQTIHQWPATLVQPVGSPLSLECTVEGTSNPNLYWYRQAAGRGLQLLFYSVGIGQISSEVPQNLSASRPQDRQFILSSKKLLLSDSGFYLCAWSSGTGSATEAFFGQGTRLTVV.